This record covers a single T cell receptor beta chain. The antigen is unknown. The data originate from a study of shared clonotypes between healthy human individuals. The CDR3 runs 12 residues. The germline V and J ends were trimmed by 4 bases and 4 bases, with 6 bases remaining between them. Whole-study results and caveats: Lower generation probabilities were found for non-shared clonotypes than for those shared by all four donors. Represented diversity, genetic and exposure-history alike, was limited by few donors.

Using immunoSEQ multiplex PCR, the repertoire was profiled, and TCRdb retains in-frame clones only, with some absent. This sample has roughly 2.5 million clones, with around nine tenths found just once. The receptor comes from a man aged 18 to 30 in good health. The sample was naive CD4+ T cells sorted from blood. Subset of the sample: CD45RA+ positively selected. The V and J genes are TRBV5-3 and TRBJ1-5; D is uncertain. TRBV5-3 is treated as an ORF (open reading frame) with a function not yet certain. CDR3 amino acids: CARSLPNQPQHF. The CDR3 bases are TGTGCCAGAAGCCTTCCTAATCAGCCCCAGCATTTT.